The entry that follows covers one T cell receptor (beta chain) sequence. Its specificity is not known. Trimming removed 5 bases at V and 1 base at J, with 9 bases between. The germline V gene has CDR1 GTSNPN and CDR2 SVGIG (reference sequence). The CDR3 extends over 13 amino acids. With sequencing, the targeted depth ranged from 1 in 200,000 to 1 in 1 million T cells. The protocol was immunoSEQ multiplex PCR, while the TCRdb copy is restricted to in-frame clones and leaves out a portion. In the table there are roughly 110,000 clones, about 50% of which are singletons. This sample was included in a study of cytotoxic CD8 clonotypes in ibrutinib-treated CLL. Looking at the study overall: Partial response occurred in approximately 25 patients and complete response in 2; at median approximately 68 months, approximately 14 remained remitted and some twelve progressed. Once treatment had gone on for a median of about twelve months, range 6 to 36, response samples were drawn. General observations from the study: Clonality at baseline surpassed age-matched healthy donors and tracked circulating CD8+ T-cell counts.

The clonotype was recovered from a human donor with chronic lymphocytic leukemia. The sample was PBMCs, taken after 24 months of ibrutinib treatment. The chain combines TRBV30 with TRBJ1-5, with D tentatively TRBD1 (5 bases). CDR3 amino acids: CAWGTASNQPQHF. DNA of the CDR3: TGTGCCTGGGGGACGGCGAGCAATCAGCCCCAGCATTTT.